The 23 T cell receptor beta chains below were found in one sample sequenced in a study of cytomegalovirus exposure and HLA in healthy donors. PCR used 60 Vbeta primers and 13 Jbeta primers. Libraries were prepared by immunoSEQ multiplex PCR; TCRdb keeps only in-frame clonotypes and omits some of them. The table includes 100,000 to 120,000 clones, 75% to 90% detected once. Sequences were obtained from PBMCs. The source is a middle-aged man in good health and CMV-seronegative.

V gene TRBV5-1 combines with J gene TRBJ2-5; the match to TRBD2 covers 13 bases. CDR1 and CDR2 from the germline V gene are SGHRS and YFSETQ. V trimming: 3 bases; J trimming: 9 bases; junction bases outside the gene matches: 11. This CDR3 is built from 16 residues. The CDR3 is CASSSTSGGPGAAQYF. CDR3 in DNA: TGCGCCAGCAGCTCGACTAGCGGGGGGCCAGGCGCTGCCCAGTACTTC.

This clone has a single count. V is TRBV6-5 and J is TRBJ1-1; D is ambiguous. The ends were cut back, 2 bases at V and 4 bases at J, with 11 bases in the middle. This CDR3 region has 14 residues. The germline CDR1 and CDR2 sequences are MNHEY and SVGAGI. The CDR3 spells CASSYAGAPTEAFF. In nucleotides, the CDR3 is TGTGCCAGCAGTTACGCGGGTGCTCCCACTGAAGCTTTCTTT.

The chain links TRBV14 to TRBJ2-5; 13 bases align to TRBD2. The junction had 4 bases not matched to a gene; V was cut back by 1 base and J by 2 bases. CDR3 length: 17 residues. Germline loops: CDR1 SGHDN, CDR2 FVKESK. The CDR3 DNA sequence: TGTGCCAGCAGCCAAGGGACTAGCGGGGGCCGACAAGAGACCCAGTACTTC. Translating gives CASSQGTSGGRQETQYF.

The rearrangement uses TRBV28 and TRBJ1-5, with 8 bases that match TRBD1. V lost 5 bases, J lost 3 bases, and 6 bases stayed unmatched. This CDR3 has 15 residues. Germline V gives CDR1 MDHEN, CDR2 SYDVKM. The CDR3, as DNA: TGTGCCAGCAGTCCGCAGACAGGGGACAATCAGCCCCAGCATTTT. Translated: CASSPQTGDNQPQHF.

This sequence joins TRBV7-9 and TRBJ1-1; D is perhaps TRBD1 (6 bases). Germline V gene sequence: CDR1 SEHNR, CDR2 FQNEAQ (reference sequence). Deletions cut 4 bases from V and 4 bases from J, with 16 bases between. The CDR3 contains 15 residues. The CDR3 loop reads CASSSDSSGVTEAFF. The CDR3 coding sequence is TGTGCCAGCAGCTCCGACAGCTCAGGGGTCACTGAAGCTTTCTTT.

The V gene is TRBV6-4, the J gene TRBJ1-1; no definite D call. V lost 0 bases to trimming and J lost 1 base, with 3 bases between them. The germline V gene has CDR1 MRHNA and CDR2 SNTAGT. This CDR3 contains 13 residues. CDR3 bases: TGTGCCAGCAGTGACTCACAGAACACTGAAGCTTTCTTT. Encoded protein: CASSDSQNTEAFF.

The chain employs TRBV28 and TRBJ1-2; perhaps TRBD1 as D (5 bases). V was cut by 7 bases and J by 0 bases, with 12 bases left in between. The CDR3 has 14 residues. Germline values: CDR1 MDHEN, CDR2 SYDVKM. In DNA, the CDR3 is TGTGCCAGCATCTCGGGACTTCCTAACTATGGCTACACCTTC. Its translation: CASISGLPNYGYTF.

The rearrangement links TRBV15 to TRBJ2-3, with TRBD2 identical over 8 bases. Germline assignment: CDR1 LNHNV and CDR2 YYDKDF (reference sequence). The junction had 2 bases not matched to a gene; V was cut back by 4 bases and J by 2 bases. CDR3 size: 14 residues. The CDR3 loop is CATSIGGATDTQYF. For the CDR3, the DNA is TGTGCCACCAGCATCGGGGGGGCCACAGATACGCAGTATTTT.

The chain employs TRBV6-5 and TRBJ2-7; 14 nucleotides align to TRBD2. Germline V gene sequence: CDR1 MNHEY, CDR2 SVGAGI. This CDR3 contains 15 residues. V dropped 5 bases and J dropped 7; count of bases not matched to a gene: 7. This CDR3 is CASSKSGLAGEEQYF. CDR3 DNA sequence: TGTGCCAGCAGTAAATCGGGACTAGCGGGGGAAGAGCAGTACTTC.

This chain uses TRBV2 with TRBJ1-1; D unresolved. The V gene's germline CDR1 is SNHLY and CDR2 FYNNEI. The ends were cut back, 5 bases at V and 4 bases at J, with 8 bases in the middle. This CDR3 contains 12 residues. The CDR3 here is CASSWELTEAFF. The CDR3 DNA is TGTGCCAGCAGTTGGGAGCTCACTGAAGCTTTCTTT.

The chain recombines TRBV19 with TRBJ1-2; 8 bases line up with TRBD1. V lost 6 bases to trimming and J lost 4 bases; unmatched junction nucleotides: 7. Germline CDR1 reads LNHDA; CDR2 reads SQIVND (reference sequence). The CDR3 covers 14 residues. Written as DNA, the CDR3 is TGTGCCAGTAGGCGCCCAGGGGGCGCCTATGGCTACACCTTC. Its protein product is CASRRPGGAYGYTF.

The V call is TRBV6-5, the J call TRBJ2-4; 7 nucleotides align to TRBD1. Germline CDR1 and CDR2: MNHEY and SVGAGI. Trimming removed 5 bases from V and 7 bases from J; junction bases left unmatched: 11. This CDR3 is 15 amino acids long. CDR3 DNA: TGTGCCAGCAGTCGCGGACAGGCTCCGGGGAACATTCAGTACTTC. This gives the protein CASSRGQAPGNIQYF.

The chain links TRBV30 to TRBJ2-1; 8 bases align to TRBD2. J lost 3 bases, V lost 1 base, and 8 bases had no gene match. The germline gives CDR1 GTSNPN, CDR2 SVGIG (reference sequence). This CDR3 has 16 amino acids. The CDR3 nucleotides are TGTGCCTGGAGTGGAGAAGCGGGGGAGAGCTACAATGAGCAGTTCTTC. Translating it yields CAWSGEAGESYNEQFF.

V usage is TRBV11-2 and J usage is TRBJ2-5; D is possibly TRBD1 (5 bases). Trimming pared 5 bases from V and 7 bases from J, leaving 17 bases between. CDR1 is SGHAT, CDR2 FQNNGV, per germline. The CDR3 extends over 14 amino acids. CDR3 residues: CASSPSIGVRTQYF. CDR3 in DNA: TGTGCCAGCAGCCCCTCGATAGGGGTTCGGACCCAGTACTTC.

This clone occurred once. The gene calls are TRBV10-3 and TRBJ1-2; 7 bases align to TRBD1. There are 12 residues in the CDR3. Germline trimming cut 4 bases from V and 10 bases from J; bases unmatched to any gene: 6. In germline, CDR1 is ENHRY, CDR2 SYGVKD. The CDR3 region has the DNA TGTGCCATCAGTGGAGGACAGGCTCCCTACACCTTC. Its protein is CAISGGQAPYTF.

In the case of this clone: Different DNA sequences within this sample yield the same CDR3. J is TRBJ1-6 and V is TRBV4-2; the D gene is possibly TRBD1 (6 bases). V was trimmed by 2 bases and J by 6 bases, leaving 11 bases between them. The germline CDR1 and CDR2 sequences are LGHNA and YNFKEQ. The CDR3 is 15 residues long. The CDR3 here is CASSQLTGSNSPLHF. CDR3 DNA sequence: TGTGCCAGCAGCCAACTGACAGGTAGTAATTCACCCCTCCACTTT.

V gene TRBV27 combines with J gene TRBJ1-6, with D possibly matching TRBD1 (5 bases). The germline CDR1 and CDR2 sequences are MNHEY and SMNVEV (reference sequence). V dropped 5 bases and J dropped 7 bases, with 18 bases sitting between them. The CDR3 is 16 residues long. The CDR3 here is CASSPRRVGSNSPLHF. The CDR3 nucleotides are TGTGCCAGCAGTCCACGCAGGGTCGGAAGCAATTCACCCCTCCACTTT.

V usage is TRBV27 and J usage is TRBJ1-6, with 9 bases fitting TRBD1. This CDR3 has 15 amino acids. Trimming removed 3 bases from V and 6 bases from J; junction bases left unmatched: 3. Per the germline V gene, CDR1 is MNHEY and CDR2 is SMNVEV (reference sequence). CDR3 bases: TGTGCCAGCAGTTTCCTGGGACAGGGTAATTCACCCCTCCACTTT. Translated: CASSFLGQGNSPLHF.

The chain combines TRBV14 with TRBJ2-7; 8 bases map to TRBD1. Germline CDR1 reads SGHDN; CDR2 reads FVKESK. The V and J ends lost 2 bases and 1 base, in that order; junction bases with no gene match: 7. This CDR3 is 16 amino acids long. The CDR3, as DNA: TGTGCCAGCAGCCAAACCGGGACAGGAGTATCCTACGAGCAGTACTTC. Its protein is CASSQTGTGVSYEQYF.

J is TRBJ2-1 and V is TRBV6-5, with 10 bases that match TRBD1. V was clipped by 4 bases and J by 2 bases; unmatched bases: 5. The length of the CDR3 is 16 residues. The germline gives CDR1 MNHEY, CDR2 SVGAGI. The CDR3 spells CASSSATGGPYNEQFF. For the CDR3, the DNA is TGTGCCAGCAGTTCCGCGACAGGGGGCCCCTACAATGAGCAGTTCTTC.

J is TRBJ1-4 and V is TRBV5-6; D is possibly TRBD1 (5 bases). Germline lookup yields CDR1 SGHDT and CDR2 YYEEEE. This CDR3 spans 13 amino acids. Between the trimmed V and J ends, which lost 5 bases and 8 bases, there was a span of 13 bases. The CDR3 sequence: CASSFQGAEKLFF. DNA of the CDR3: TGTGCCAGCAGTTTCCAAGGGGCCGAAAAACTGTTTTTT.

This clone has only one observation. The V call is TRBV19, the J call TRBJ1-5; a weak D match, TRBD1 (6 bases). The CDR3 is 15 amino acids. The V end lost 4 bases, the J end lost 6 bases, and 16 bases lay between the germline ends. Germline lookup yields CDR1 LNHDA and CDR2 SQIVND (reference sequence). The CDR3 DNA is TGTGCCAGTAGTACTAGGATCCAGGGGAGTCAGCCCCAGCATTTT. Translating it yields CASSTRIQGSQPQHF.

This chain connects TRBV25-1 to TRBJ1-2, with TRBD1 as a possible D gene (5 bases). This CDR3 has 13 amino acids. Trimming removed 4 bases at V and 6 bases at J, with 12 bases between. Germline V gene data show CDR1 as MGHDK and CDR2 as SYGVNS. The DNA of the CDR3 is TGTGCCAGCAGTGCAATGGGGCTTCATGGCTACACCTTC. Translating it yields CASSAMGLHGYTF.